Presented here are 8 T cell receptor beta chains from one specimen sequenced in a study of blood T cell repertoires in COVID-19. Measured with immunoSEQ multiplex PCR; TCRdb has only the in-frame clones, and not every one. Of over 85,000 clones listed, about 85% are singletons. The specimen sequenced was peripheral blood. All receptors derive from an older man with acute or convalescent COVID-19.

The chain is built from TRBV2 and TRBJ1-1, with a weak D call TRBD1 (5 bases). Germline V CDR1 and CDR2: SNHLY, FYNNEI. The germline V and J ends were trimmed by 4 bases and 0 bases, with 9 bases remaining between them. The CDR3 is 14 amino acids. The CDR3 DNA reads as TGTGCCAGCAGTGTTAGACAGATGAACACTGAAGCTTTCTTT. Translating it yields CASSVRQMNTEAFF.

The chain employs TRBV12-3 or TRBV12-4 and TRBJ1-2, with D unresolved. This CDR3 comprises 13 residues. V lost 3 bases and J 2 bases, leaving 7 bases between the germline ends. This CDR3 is CASSLAENYGYTF. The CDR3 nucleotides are TGTGCCAGCAGTTTGGCAGAAAACTATGGCTACACCTTC.

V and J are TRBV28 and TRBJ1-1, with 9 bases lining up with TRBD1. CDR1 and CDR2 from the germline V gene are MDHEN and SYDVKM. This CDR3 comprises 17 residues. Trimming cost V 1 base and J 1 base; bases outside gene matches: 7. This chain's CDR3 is CASSLYPGTGTNTEAFF. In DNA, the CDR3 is TGTGCCAGCAGTTTATACCCTGGGACAGGGACGAACACTGAAGCTTTCTTT. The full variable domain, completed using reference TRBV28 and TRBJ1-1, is DVKVTQSSRYLVKRTGEKVFLECVQDMDHENMFWYRQDPGLGLRLIYFSYDVKMKEKGDIPEGYSVSREKKERFSLILESASTNQTSMYLCASSLYPGTGTNTEAFFGQGTRLTVV.

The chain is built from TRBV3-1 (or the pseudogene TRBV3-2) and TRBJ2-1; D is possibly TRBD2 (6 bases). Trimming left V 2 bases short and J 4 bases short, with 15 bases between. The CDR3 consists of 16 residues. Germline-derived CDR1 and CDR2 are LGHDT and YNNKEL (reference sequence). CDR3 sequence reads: CASSQSPAGSYNEQFF. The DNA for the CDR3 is TGTGCCAGCAGCCAATCCCCGGCGGGGAGTTACAATGAGCAGTTCTTC.

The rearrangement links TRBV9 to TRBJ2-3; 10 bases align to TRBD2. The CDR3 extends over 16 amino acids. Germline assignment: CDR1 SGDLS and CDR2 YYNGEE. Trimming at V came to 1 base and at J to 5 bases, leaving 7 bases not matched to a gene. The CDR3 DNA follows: TGTGCCAGCAGCGTAAGTAGCGGGGGGAGAGGAGATACGCAGTATTTT. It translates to CASSVSSGGRGDTQYF.

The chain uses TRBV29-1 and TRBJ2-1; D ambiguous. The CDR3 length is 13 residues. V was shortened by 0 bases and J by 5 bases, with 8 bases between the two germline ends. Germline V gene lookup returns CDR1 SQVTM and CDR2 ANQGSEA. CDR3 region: CSVEETSHNEQFF. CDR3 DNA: TGCAGCGTTGAAGAAACCAGTCACAATGAGCAGTTCTTC.

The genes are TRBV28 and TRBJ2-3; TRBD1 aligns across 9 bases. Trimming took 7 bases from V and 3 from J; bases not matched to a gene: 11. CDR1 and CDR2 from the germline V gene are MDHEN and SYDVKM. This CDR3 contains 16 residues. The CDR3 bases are TGTGCCAGCACACCCCTGGGGGACAGGGCGACAGATACGCAGTATTTT. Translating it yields CASTPLGDRATDTQYF. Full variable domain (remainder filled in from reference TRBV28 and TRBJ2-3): DVKVTQSSRYLVKRTGEKVFLECVQDMDHENMFWYRQDPGLGLRLIYFSYDVKMKEKGDIPEGYSVSREKKERFSLILESASTNQTSMYLCASTPLGDRATDTQYFGPGTRLTVL.

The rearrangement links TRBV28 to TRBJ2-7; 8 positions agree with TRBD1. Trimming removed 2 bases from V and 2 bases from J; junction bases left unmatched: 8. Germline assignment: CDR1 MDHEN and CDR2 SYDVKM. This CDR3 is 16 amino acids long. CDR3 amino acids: CASSLGQGGYPYEQYV. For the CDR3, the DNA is TGTGCCAGCAGTTTAGGACAGGGAGGTTATCCCTACGAGCAGTACGTC.